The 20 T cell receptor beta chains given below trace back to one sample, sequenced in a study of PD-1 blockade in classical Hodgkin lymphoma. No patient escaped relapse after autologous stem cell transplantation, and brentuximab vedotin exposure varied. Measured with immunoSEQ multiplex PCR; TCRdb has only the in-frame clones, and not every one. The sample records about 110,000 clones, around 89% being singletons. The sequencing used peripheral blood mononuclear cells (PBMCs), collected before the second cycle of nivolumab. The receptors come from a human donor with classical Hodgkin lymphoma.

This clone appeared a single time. CDR3 nucleotides: TGTGCCAGCACCGCCCGCCCCATCCCCTACGAGCAGTACTTC. Its protein product is CASTARPIPYEQYF. V usage is TRBV27 and J usage is TRBJ2-7; D is undetermined. This CDR3 has 14 amino acids. The germline V gene has CDR1 MNHEY and CDR2 SMNVEV (reference sequence). V lost 7 bases to trimming and J lost 2 bases, with 15 bases between them.

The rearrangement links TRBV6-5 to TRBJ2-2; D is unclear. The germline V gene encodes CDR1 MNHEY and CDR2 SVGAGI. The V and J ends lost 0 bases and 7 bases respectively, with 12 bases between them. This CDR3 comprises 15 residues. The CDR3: CASSYSGTLSGELFF. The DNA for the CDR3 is TGTGCCAGCAGTTACTCAGGAACCTTGAGCGGGGAGCTGTTTTTT.

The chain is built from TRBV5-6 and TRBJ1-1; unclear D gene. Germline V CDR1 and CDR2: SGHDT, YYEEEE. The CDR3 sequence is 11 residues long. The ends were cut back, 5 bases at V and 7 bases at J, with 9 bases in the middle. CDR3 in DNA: TGTGCCAGCAGTTCGACTGGTGAAGCTTTCTTT. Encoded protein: CASSSTGEAFF.

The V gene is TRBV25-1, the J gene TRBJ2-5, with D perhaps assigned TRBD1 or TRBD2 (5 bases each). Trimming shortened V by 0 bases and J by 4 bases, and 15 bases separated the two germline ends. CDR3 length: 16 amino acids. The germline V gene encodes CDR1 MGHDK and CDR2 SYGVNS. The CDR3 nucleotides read TGTGCCAGCAGTGAATATTTTGGGACGCAACGAGAGACCCAGTACTTC. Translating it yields CASSEYFGTQRETQYF.

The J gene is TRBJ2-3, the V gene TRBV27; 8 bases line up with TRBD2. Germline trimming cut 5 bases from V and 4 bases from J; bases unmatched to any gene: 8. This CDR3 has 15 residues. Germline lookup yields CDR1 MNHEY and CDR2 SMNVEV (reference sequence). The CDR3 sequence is CASSDREGLADTQYF. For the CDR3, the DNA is TGTGCCAGCAGTGATCGGGAGGGGCTAGCAGATACGCAGTATTTT.

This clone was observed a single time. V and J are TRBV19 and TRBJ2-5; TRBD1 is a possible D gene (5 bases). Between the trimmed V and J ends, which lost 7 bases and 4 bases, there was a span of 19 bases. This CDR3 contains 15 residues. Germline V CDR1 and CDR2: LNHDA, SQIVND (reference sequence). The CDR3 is CASMGSGRDRETQYF. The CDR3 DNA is TGTGCCAGTATGGGTTCCGGCAGGGATCGAGAGACCCAGTACTTC.

The CDR3 sequence: CASSSNPHGNAGNEQFF. The CDR3 coding sequence is TGTGCCAGCAGCTCGAACCCCCACGGCAATGCCGGGAATGAGCAGTTCTTC. The rearrangement joins TRBV5-4 to TRBJ2-1; D is unclear. The germline V gene encodes CDR1 SGHNT and CDR2 YYREEE (reference sequence). Trimming removed 3 bases from V and 7 bases from J, with 23 bases in between. This CDR3 contains 17 residues.

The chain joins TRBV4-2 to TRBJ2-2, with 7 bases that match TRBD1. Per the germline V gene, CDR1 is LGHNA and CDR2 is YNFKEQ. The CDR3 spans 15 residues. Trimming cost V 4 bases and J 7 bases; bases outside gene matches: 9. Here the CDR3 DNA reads TGTGCCAGCAGCCTCCCGCCGGGACAGAACGGGGAGCTGTTTTTT. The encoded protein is CASSLPPGQNGELFF.

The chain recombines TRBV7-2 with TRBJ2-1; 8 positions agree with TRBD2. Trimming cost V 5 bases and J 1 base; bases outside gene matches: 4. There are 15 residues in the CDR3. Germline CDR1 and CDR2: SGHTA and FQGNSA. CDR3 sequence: CASSKLAASYNEQFF. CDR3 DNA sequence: TGTGCCAGCAGCAAACTAGCGGCATCCTACAATGAGCAGTTCTTC.

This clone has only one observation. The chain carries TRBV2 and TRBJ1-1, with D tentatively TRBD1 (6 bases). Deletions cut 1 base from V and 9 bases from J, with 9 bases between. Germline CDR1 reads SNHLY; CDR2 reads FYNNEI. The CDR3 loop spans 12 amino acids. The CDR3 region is CASSEDRAQAFF. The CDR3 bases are TGTGCCAGCAGTGAAGACAGGGCGCAAGCTTTCTTT.

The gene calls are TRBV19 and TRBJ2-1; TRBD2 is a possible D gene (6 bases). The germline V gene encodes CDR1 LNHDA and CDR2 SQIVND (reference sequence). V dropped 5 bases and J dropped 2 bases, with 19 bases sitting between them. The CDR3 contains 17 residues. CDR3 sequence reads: CASSPEDGTRTYNEQFF. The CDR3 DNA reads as TGTGCCAGTAGTCCTGAAGACGGGACTCGGACCTACAATGAGCAGTTCTTC.

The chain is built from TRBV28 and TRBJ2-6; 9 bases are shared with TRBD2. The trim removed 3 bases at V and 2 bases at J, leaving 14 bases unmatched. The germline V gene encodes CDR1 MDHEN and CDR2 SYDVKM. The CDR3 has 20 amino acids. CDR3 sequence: CASSFLPMAGGLTGANVLTF. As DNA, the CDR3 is TGTGCCAGCAGTTTCCTCCCAATGGCGGGAGGGCTTACTGGGGCCAACGTCCTGACTTTC.

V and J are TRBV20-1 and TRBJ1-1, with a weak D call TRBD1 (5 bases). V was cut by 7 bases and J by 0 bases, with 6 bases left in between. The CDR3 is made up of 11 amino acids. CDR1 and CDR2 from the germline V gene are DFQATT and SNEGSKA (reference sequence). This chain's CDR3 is CSVGVNTEAFF. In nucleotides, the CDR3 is TGCAGTGTAGGGGTGAACACTGAAGCTTTCTTT.

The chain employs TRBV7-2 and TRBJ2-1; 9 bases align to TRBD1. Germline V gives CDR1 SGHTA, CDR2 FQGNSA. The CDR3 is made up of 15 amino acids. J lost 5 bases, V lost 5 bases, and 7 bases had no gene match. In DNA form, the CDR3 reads TGTGCCAGCAGCCCCGGGACAGGGACAAACAATGAGCAGTTCTTC. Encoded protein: CASSPGTGTNNEQFF.

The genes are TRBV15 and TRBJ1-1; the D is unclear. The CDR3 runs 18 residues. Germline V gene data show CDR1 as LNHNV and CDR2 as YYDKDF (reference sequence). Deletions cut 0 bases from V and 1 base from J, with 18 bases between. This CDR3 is CATSRDLYIRTPNTEAFF. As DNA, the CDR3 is TGTGCCACCAGCAGAGATCTTTATATCCGCACGCCGAACACTGAAGCTTTCTTT.

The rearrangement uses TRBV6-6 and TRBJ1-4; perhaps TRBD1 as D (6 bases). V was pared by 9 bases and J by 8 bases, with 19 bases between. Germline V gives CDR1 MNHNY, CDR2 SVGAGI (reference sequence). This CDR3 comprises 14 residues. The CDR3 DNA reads TGTGCCAGTATGCAGGGGCGGGTGGGCGAAAAACTGTTTTTT. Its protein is CASMQGRVGEKLFF.

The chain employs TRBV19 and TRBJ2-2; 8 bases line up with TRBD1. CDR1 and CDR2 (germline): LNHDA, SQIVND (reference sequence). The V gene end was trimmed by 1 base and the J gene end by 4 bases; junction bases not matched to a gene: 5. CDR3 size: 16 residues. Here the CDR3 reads CASSIGTGTGTGELFF. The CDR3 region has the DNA TGTGCCAGTAGTATAGGGACAGGGACGGGCACCGGGGAGCTGTTTTTT.

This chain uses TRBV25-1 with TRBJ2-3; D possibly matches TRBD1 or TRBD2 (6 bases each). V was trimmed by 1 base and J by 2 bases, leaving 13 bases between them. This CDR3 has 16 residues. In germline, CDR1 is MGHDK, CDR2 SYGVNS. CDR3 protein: CASSELWGANTDTQYF. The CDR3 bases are TGTGCCAGCAGTGAATTATGGGGGGCGAACACAGATACGCAGTATTTT.

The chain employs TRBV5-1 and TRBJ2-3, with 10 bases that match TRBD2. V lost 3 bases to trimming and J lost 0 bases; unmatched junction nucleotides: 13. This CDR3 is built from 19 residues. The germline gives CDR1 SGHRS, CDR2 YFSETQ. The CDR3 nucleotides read TGCGCCAGCAGCTCCCGGGGTAGCGGGAGGCGTGAAAGCACAGATACGCAGTATTTT. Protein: CASSSRGSGRRESTDTQYF.

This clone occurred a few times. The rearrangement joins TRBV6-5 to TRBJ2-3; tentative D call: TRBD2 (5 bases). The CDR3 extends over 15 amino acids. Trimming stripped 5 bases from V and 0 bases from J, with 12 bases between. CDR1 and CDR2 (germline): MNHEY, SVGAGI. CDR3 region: CASSRTGSSTDTQYF. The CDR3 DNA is TGTGCCAGCAGTCGGACGGGATCTAGCACAGATACGCAGTATTTT.